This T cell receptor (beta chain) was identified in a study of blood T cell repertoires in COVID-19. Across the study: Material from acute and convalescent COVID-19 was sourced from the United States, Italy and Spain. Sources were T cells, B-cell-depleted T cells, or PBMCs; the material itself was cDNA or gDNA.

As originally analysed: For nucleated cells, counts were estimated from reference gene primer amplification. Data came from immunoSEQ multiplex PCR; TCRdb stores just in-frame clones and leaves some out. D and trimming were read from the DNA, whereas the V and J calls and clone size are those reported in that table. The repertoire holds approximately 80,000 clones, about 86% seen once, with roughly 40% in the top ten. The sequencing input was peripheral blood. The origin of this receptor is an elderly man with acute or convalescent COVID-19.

This CDR3 is CASSYYRGGGELFF. As DNA, the CDR3 is TGTGCCAGCTCATACTACAGGGGAGGCGGGGAGCTGTTTTTT. V is TRBV18 and J is TRBJ2-2, with a tentative D call TRBD1 (7 bases). The CDR3 covers 14 residues. Deletions cut 5 bases from V and 7 bases from J, with 14 bases between. Germline V CDR1 and CDR2: KGHSH, LQKENI. Based on the CDR3 plus reference TRBV18 and TRBJ2-2, the full variable domain is NAGVMQNPRHLVRRRGQEARLRCSPMKGHSHVYWYRQLPEEGLKFMVYLQKENIIDESGMPKERFSAEFPKEGPSILRIQQVVRGDSAAYFCASSYYRGGGELFFGEGSRLTVL.